This T cell receptor beta chain was identified during a study of response to subunit inactivated influenza vaccine (dated 2018 in TCRdb). About the full investigation: Deep quantitative profiling of the T cell receptor repertoire was used in the study to follow responses to a trivalent subunit inactivated influenza vaccine.

The table lists this clonotype with a few counts. No antigen is known for it. Base qualities are not provided; no much larger clone lies one nucleotide away. The method behind the library was RT-PCR. Instrument used: Illumina HiSeq 2500. TCRdb passed the public sequencing reads through fastp at Q25 and MiXCR, retaining productive beta sequences. Rows are unified per CDR3 protein, each entry keeping the most common DNA and genes. This sample has around 790,000 distinct CDR3 sequences in its table, and 21% of those were observed once. The top ten clones comprise roughly a tenth of the sample. V is shortened by 1 base, J by 4 bases, and the region joining them spans 5 bases. The CDR3, cysteine through phenylalanine, is 13 amino acids long. The only DNA kept is the CDR3, 39 bases in frame from the first base. CDR1 is given as SGDLS and CDR2 as YYNGEE, both from the germline V gene. Paper-wide results and their limitations: The authors suggested that each seasonal influenza vaccination may recruit only a limited number of new T cells.

The material sequenced was PBMCs from blood, taken 5 to 6 days after vaccination. The TCR sequence derives from a man aged 50 to 59 who received an inactivated influenza vaccine. Donor details come from another sample of the same person, matched by shared clones. The chain uses TRBV9 and TRBJ2-2; no D gene can be assigned with confidence. The CDR3: CASSVKSTGELFF. The sequence in DNA is TGTGCCAGCAGCGTAAAAAGCACCGGGGAGCTGTTTTTT.